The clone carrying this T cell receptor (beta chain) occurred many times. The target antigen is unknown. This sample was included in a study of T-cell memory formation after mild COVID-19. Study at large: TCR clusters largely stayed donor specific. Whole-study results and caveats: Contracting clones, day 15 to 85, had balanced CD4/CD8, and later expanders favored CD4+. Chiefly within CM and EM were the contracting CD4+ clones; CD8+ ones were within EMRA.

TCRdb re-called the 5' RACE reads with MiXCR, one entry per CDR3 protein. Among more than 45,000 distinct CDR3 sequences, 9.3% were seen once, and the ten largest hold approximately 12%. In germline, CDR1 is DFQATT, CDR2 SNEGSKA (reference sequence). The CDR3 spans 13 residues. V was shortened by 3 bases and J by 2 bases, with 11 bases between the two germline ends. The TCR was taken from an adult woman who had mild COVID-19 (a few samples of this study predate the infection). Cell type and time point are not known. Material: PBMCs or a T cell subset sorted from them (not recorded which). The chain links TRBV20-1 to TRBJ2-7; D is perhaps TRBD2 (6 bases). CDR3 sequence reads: CSASGRSPYEQYF. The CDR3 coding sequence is TGCAGTGCTAGCGGGAGATCTCCCTACGAGCAGTACTTC.